The present TCR beta chain was sequenced within a study of T cells in narcolepsy. Points from the study as a whole: Autoreactive HCRT-specific and TRIB2-specific clonotypes were marked in same-patient CSF-versus-blood CD4+ comparisons. In some patient and control memory CD4+ samples, autoreactive clones were absent.

TCRdb keeps only in-frame clones here, not all; method: immunoSEQ multiplex PCR. Of fewer than 35,000 clones listed, roughly four fifths are singletons. A word on this clone: The antigen is unknown.

The ends were cut back, 3 bases at V and 0 bases at J, with 6 bases in the middle. Germline V gene sequence: CDR1 MDHEN, CDR2 SYDVKM. CDR3 length: 15 residues. The sequenced sample consisted of CD45RA- memory CD4+ T cells from PBMCs. The chain has TRBV28 and TRBJ2-6, with unresolved D. The receptor was derived from a human donor with narcolepsy. CDR3 coding DNA: TGTGCCAGCAGTTTTATAGGCTCTGGGGCCAACGTCCTGACTTTC. This encodes CASSFIGSGANVLTF. The variable domain in full, completed from reference TRBV28 and TRBJ2-6, reads DVKVTQSSRYLVKRTGEKVFLECVQDMDHENMFWYRQDPGLGLRLIYFSYDVKMKEKGDIPEGYSVSREKKERFSLILESASTNQTSMYLCASSFIGSGANVLTFGAGSRLTVL.